The subject of this entry is one T cell receptor beta chain. What this receptor recognizes is not known. There are no base qualities to consult, and no much larger clone falls within one base. TCR CDR3 regions were amplified from genomic DNA by multiplex PCR using the deep immunoSEQ assay. Extracted genomic DNA from each cell subset was distributed evenly across all wells of several immunoSEQ 96-well plates, and each plate was treated as a replicate. For sorted subsets, each replicate PCR was loaded with 200 ng genomic DNA, equivalent to approximately 27,000 T cell genomes. The purified libraries were quantified using a Qubit 3.0 fluorometer, sized with a Bioanalyzer 2100, and then quantified again using the KAPA Library Quantification kit. A separate single-read 150-cycle Illumina NextSeq 550 flow cell was used to sequence each immunoSEQ 96-well plate. For the original study's pipeline: Because the immunoSEQ output held only junctional sequences and lacked quality scores, the filtering could not match the filtering applied to full-length reads. Sequences were annotated with PyIR, a Python wrapper for IgBLAST v1.9, using IMGT germline references to assign V/J genes and CDR3. Reads were filtered out if the reads had weak V/J assignments (E-value above 1e-6), no CDR3, stop codons, out-of-frame junctions, or ambiguous translated residues. A V3J clonotype was defined by an identical inferred V gene, J gene, and CDR3 amino acid sequence. The percentage overlap between two repertoires was calculated by dividing the number of shared unique clonotypes by the size of the smaller repertoire. Repertoire richness was assessed with RTK rarefaction, the Chao1 estimator, and Recon v2.1 estimates of unobserved clonotypes. OLGA was used to compute generation probabilities for all TCRbeta clonotypes that the gDNA method yielded from a handful of donors. Here the immuneACCESS table is served through TCRdb, limited to in-frame sequences with V and J called. Missing clones are a known gap in these copies; in checked studies unresolved V genes cover under half, and the rest lacks a known reason. V and J calls and clone size come straight from that table; D and trimming were deduced from the DNA. Recorded for this sample are 1,400,000 or so clones; roughly 98.5% of them occurred a single time. The biggest ten clones account for over 0.3% of the sample.

Donors were healthy HIV-negative adults with no recently reported acute infections or vaccinations. Only Caucasian adults living in Nashville, Tennessee, USA were represented among the donors. Magnetic negative selection was used to enrich CD4+ T cells, after which naive cells were positively selected on CD45RA and the negative fraction became the memory subset. Blood was collected by leukapheresis, and PBMCs were isolated by Ficoll-Histopaque density gradient centrifugation and then cryopreserved in liquid nitrogen vapor phase. Analytical flow cytometry was used to check the purity and quantity of each magnetically sorted T cell population. From each sorted fraction, genomic DNA was isolated and quantified by UV absorbance on a Nanodrop 2000c. The data belong to a study of shared clonotypes between healthy human individuals (TCRdb year 2020). Background for the entire study: A few men and two women, aged 18 to 49 years, made up the cohort. For each donor, CD4 naive and CD4 memory were each given three plates, CD8 naive was given two plates, and CD8 memory was given one plate. Blood TCR repertoires of five healthy adults were deeply sequenced to estimate repertoire size and the extent of clonotype sharing between individuals. Libraries were prepared and TCR repertoires were sequenced by different laboratories using diverse techniques, in order to increase sequencing depth and limit assay-specific biases. Per donor, leukapheresis produced somewhere between about 0.94 and 10 billion PBMCs. The study at large found these results: Naive subsets generally had larger estimated clonotype richness than memory subsets. Even with the large sequencing depth, rarefaction of the sorted-subset datasets indicated that sequencing was incomplete. Pairwise subsampling led to the expectation that sequencing depth would affect the degree of clonotype sharing among donors. Across a few donors, roughly 5% of naive CD4, approximately 3.6% of naive CD8, under 2.5% of memory CD4, and about 0.44% of memory CD8 clonotypes were shared. Sampling was limited to blood, and TCR repertoires in tissue likely differ from TCR repertoires in blood. Compared with non-shared clonotypes, clonotypes shared by all four sorted-subset donors had higher generation probabilities. The small number of donors limited the genetic and exposure-history diversity represented.

The CDR3 numbers 16 residues from cysteine through phenylalanine. CDR3 DNA is the only sequence kept; it has 48 bases, read in frame from the first base. CDR1 and CDR2 were assigned from the germline V gene (reference sequence) as LNHNV and YYDKDF. Deletion took 0 bases off V and 8 bases off J, with a span of 19 bases between the germline ends. The sample comprised naive CD4+ T cells sorted from blood. This specimen's cell subset or site label, per the study, means: CD45RA+ positively selected. The clonotype comes from a young man in good health. The rearrangement combines TRBV15 with TRBJ1-2; a weak D assignment points to TRBD1 (5 bases agree). The sequence in DNA is TGTGCCACCAGCAGAGATTTTGACAGAGCTTTCGGGGGCTACACCTTC. The resulting protein is CATSRDFDRAFGGYTF.